The sequence of this T cell receptor (beta chain) was determined in a study of blood T cell repertoires in COVID-19. Study information: Acute and convalescent COVID-19 samples came from the United States, Italy and Spain. T cells, B-cell-depleted T cells, or PBMCs supplied cDNA or gDNA.

The CDR3 covers 12 residues. V was cut by 0 bases and J by 4 bases, with 3 bases left in between. Original processing methods: Using reference gene primer amplification, nucleated cell counts were estimated. Assay used: immunoSEQ multiplex PCR; TCRdb lists only in-frame clones, some missing. Clonal size and the V and J genes are those of that table, whereas D and trimming came from the DNA. In the table there are about 59,000 clones, approximately 79% of which are singletons. Specimen: peripheral blood. This TCR derives from a man aged 60-69 years with acute or convalescent COVID-19. The V and J genes are TRBV12-3 or TRBV12-4 and TRBJ1-2, with no clear D. The CDR3 sequence is CASSLAAYGYTF. CDR3 sequence (DNA): TGTGCCAGCAGTTTAGCAGCCTATGGCTACACCTTC.